This is a list of T cell receptor beta chains from one sample in a study of T cell repertoires in cytomegalovirus infection. These TCRs are of unknown antigen specificity. TCRdb fed the reads into MiXCR, producing one record per CDR3 protein. Among roughly 110,000 distinct CDR3 sequences listed, more than 30% were seen once. Sequencing was performed on CD8+ T cells from cultured PBMCs, taken from culture after CMV antigen stimulation. These receptor sequences come from a human donor in good health (CMV status not recorded). Some clones in this sample may be carry-over from other donors' samples. Both conserved end residues are part of each CDR3. A D gene is named only where the DNA matches it firmly.

v_gene	d_gene	j_gene	CDR3aa
TRBV6-5	TRBD1	TRBJ2-3	CASTTGGGDTQYF
TRBV9	NA	TRBJ2-7	CASSAESTGQTYEQYF
TRBV7-9	NA	TRBJ1-2	CAVSVGYGYTF
TRBV2	NA	TRBJ2-3	CASSEVGGSTDTQYF
TRBV6-1	TRBD1	TRBJ2-1	CASSESLGTGLNWNNEQFF
TRBV6-5	NA	TRBJ1-2	CASSYFQGAPYGYTF
TRBV12-3/TRBV12-4	TRBD2	TRBJ2-2	CASSFWLAGGTNTGELFF
TRBV20-1	NA	TRBJ2-1	CSASDSPSSYNEQFF
TRBV29-1	TRBD2	TRBJ2-5	CSVEGVLAGGRTGETQYF
TRBV4-3	TRBD1	TRBJ2-7	CASSLGRDRVYEQYF
TRBV4-3	TRBD1	TRBJ1-2	CASSHGQEVSGYTF
TRBV5-8	NA	TRBJ1-1	CASSLGYTSGSTEAFF
TRBV4-3	NA	TRBJ2-3	CASSQDLTWAPSTDTQYF
TRBV20-1	TRBD2	TRBJ2-3	CSARDRRAGGPRADTQYF
TRBV6-6	TRBD1	TRBJ2-3	CASSTGQTSTDTQYF